These 14 T cell receptor beta chains were all obtained from the same sample, sequenced in a study of T-cell memory formation after mild COVID-19. TCRdb recomputed calls from the 5' RACE reads with MiXCR, one row per CDR3 protein. The sample contains under 250,000 distinct CDR3 sequences, around 25% of which appear only once. The material sequenced was PBMCs or a T cell subset sorted from them (not recorded which). These receptors were collected from an adult woman who had mild COVID-19 (a few samples of this study predate the infection). Cell type and time point are not known.

This clonotype was counted between two and nine times. V and J are TRBV5-1 and TRBJ1-5, with TRBD1 matching over 8 bases. The CDR3 totals 15 residues. Germline V gives CDR1 SGHRS, CDR2 YFSETQ. V shed 0 bases, J shed 3 bases, and the junction held 2 bases outside the gene matches. The CDR3 region is CASSLAGQDNQPQHF. The CDR3 nucleotides read TGCGCCAGCAGCTTGGCGGGACAGGACAATCAGCCCCAGCATTTT.

The sample holds a few counts of this clonotype. The rearrangement uses TRBV7-7 and TRBJ2-1, with D hard to call. Deletions cut 4 bases from V and 4 bases from J, with 11 bases between. The CDR3 has 14 amino acids. CDR1 SSHAT and CDR2 FNYEAQ come from the germline V gene (reference sequence). In nucleotides, the CDR3 is TGTGCCAGCAGCTCAGAGGACGGGTACAATGAGCAGTTCTTC. This translates into CASSSEDGYNEQFF.

This clonotype was picked up a small number of times. The V call is TRBV29-1, the J call TRBJ2-3; 7 bases match TRBD2. Germline V gives CDR1 SQVTM, CDR2 ANQGSEA. J gave up 6 bases and V 6 bases, and 12 bases lay outside the gene matches. CDR3 length: 14 amino acids. CDR3 bases: TGCAGCGTCAATCGGAGACTAGCATCCGATACGCAGTATTTT. Protein sequence: CSVNRRLASDTQYF.

A remark on this clonotype: A read error may produce the germline difference seen at one junction end. This sequence joins TRBV7-9 and TRBJ2-2; D perhaps matches TRBD2 (6 bases). The CDR3 runs 18 residues. Germline loops: CDR1 SEHNR, CDR2 FQNEAQ (reference sequence). The DNA of the CDR3 is TGTGCCAGCAACTTATACCTTCCGGGAGAAGCGAACACCGGGGAGCTGTTTTTT. It codes for CASNLYLPGEANTGELFF.

This clonotype was counted a single time. Being one base from a much bigger clone, this may be a read error. The chain has TRBV19 and TRBJ2-3; perhaps TRBD2 as D (5 bases). CDR3 size: 15 residues. V lost 3 bases and J lost 4, with 14 bases in between. Germline V gene lookup returns CDR1 LNHDA and CDR2 SQIVND (reference sequence). The CDR3 spells CASSIRASLSDTQYF. The CDR3 DNA reads TGTGCCAGTAGTATTAGGGCTAGCCTATCAGATACGCAGTATTTT.

The chain combines TRBV7-2 with TRBJ2-1; possibly TRBD2 for D (6 bases). The CDR3 contains 15 residues. Between the trimmed V and J ends, which lost 1 base and 3 bases, there was a span of 10 bases. Germline loops: CDR1 SGHTA, CDR2 FQGNSA. DNA of the CDR3: TGTGCCAGCAGCTTAGTGGGGGGATTCTACAATGAGCAGTTCTTC. This gives the protein CASSLVGGFYNEQFF.

The rearrangement links TRBV7-2 to TRBJ2-2; no clear D gene. Germline V gene data show CDR1 as SGHTA and CDR2 as FQGNSA. CDR3 length: 15 residues. V was clipped by 5 bases and J by 2 bases, with 12 bases between them. The CDR3 region is CASSPGPTNTGELFF. In DNA, the CDR3 is TGTGCCAGCAGCCCCGGACCGACAAACACCGGGGAGCTGTTTTTT.

The CDR3, as DNA: TGCGCCAGCAGCTGGGACCCCCAGACCAATGAGCAGTTCTTC. Translated, it gives CASSWDPQTNEQFF. This chain connects TRBV5-1 to TRBJ2-1, with D possibly called TRBD1 or TRBD2 (5 bases each). The CDR3 is 14 amino acids. Trimming shortened V by 3 bases and J by 6 bases, and 13 bases separated the two germline ends. The germline V gene has CDR1 SGHRS and CDR2 YFSETQ.

The CDR3 here is CASSPAGRSTDTQYF. For the CDR3, the DNA is TGCGCCAGCAGCCCAGCGGGCCGCTCCACAGATACGCAGTATTTT. This sequence joins TRBV5-1 and TRBJ2-3; TRBD2 is a possible D gene (6 bases). Trimming pared 4 bases from V and 2 bases from J, leaving 14 bases between. The germline V gene encodes CDR1 SGHRS and CDR2 YFSETQ. This CDR3 has 15 amino acids. The full variable domain, completed using reference TRBV5-1 and TRBJ2-3, is KAGVTQTPRYLIKTRGQQVTLSCSPISGHRSVSWYQQTPGQGLQFLFEYFSETQRNKGNFPGRFSGRQFSNSRSEMNVSTLELGDSALYLCASSPAGRSTDTQYFGPGTRLTVL.

The rearrangement joins TRBV29-1 to TRBJ1-6; 7 bases map to TRBD1. CDR3 length: 13 amino acids. V trimming: 7 bases; J trimming: 8 bases; junction bases outside the gene matches: 8. CDR1 and CDR2 (germline): SQVTM, ANQGSEA. CDR3 DNA: TGCAGCGCCCAGACAGGGTTTGATTCACCCCTCCACTTT. Translating gives CSAQTGFDSPLHF. The entire variable domain, with the rest obtained from reference TRBV29-1 and TRBJ1-6, is as follows: SAVISQKPSRDICQRGTSLTIQCQVDSQVTMMFWYRQQPGQSLTLIATANQGSEATYESGFVIDKFPISRPNLTFSTLTVSNMSPEDSSIYLCSAQTGFDSPLHFGNGTRLTVT.

This clonotype has only a few counts. The chain has TRBV28 and TRBJ2-4; TRBD1 matches at 9 bases. Losses at the gene ends were 6 bases for V and 1 base for J; bases not matched to a gene: 13. CDR3 length equals 18 residues. The germline V gene has CDR1 MDHEN and CDR2 SYDVKM. The CDR3 DNA reads TGTGCCAGCAGACCGGGACAGGGTGTCTTGGGGGCCAAAAACATTCAGTACTTC. It is translated as CASRPGQGVLGAKNIQYF.

This chain uses TRBV24-1 with TRBJ1-1; no clear D gene. The CDR3 is 12 amino acids. The germline CDR1 and CDR2 sequences are KGHDR and SFDVKD. Trimming stripped 6 bases from V and 1 base from J, with 5 bases between. As DNA, the CDR3 is TGTGCCACCAGTAAAGGGAACACTGAAGCTTTCTTT. As protein: CATSKGNTEAFF.

This chain joins TRBV15 and TRBJ1-1, with no clear D. V was clipped by 1 base and J by 7 bases, with 10 bases between them. Germline CDR1 LNHNV, CDR2 YYDKDF (reference sequence). The CDR3 spans 13 residues. The CDR3, as DNA: TGTGCCACCAGCAGAGTCACAGATAGTGAAGCTTTCTTT. Translated: CATSRVTDSEAFF.

The V call is TRBV5-5, the J call TRBJ2-3, with D tentatively TRBD2 (6 bases). Trimming cost V 1 base and J 2 bases, with 11 bases left between them. CDR1 and CDR2 (germline): SGHKS, YYEKEE (reference sequence). The CDR3 contains 15 residues. CDR3: CASSLLAGSTDTQYF. The CDR3 region has the DNA TGTGCCAGCAGCTTGTTGGCGGGATCCACAGATACGCAGTATTTT. Looking up the rest from reference TRBV5-5 and TRBJ2-3 gives the full variable domain: DAGVTQSPTHLIKTRGQQVTLRCSPISGHKSVSWYQQVLGQGPQFIFQYYEKEERGRGNFPDRFSARQFPNYSSELNVNALLLGDSALYLCASSLLAGSTDTQYFGPGTRLTVL.